This entry features one TCR beta chain sequence. The antigen remains undetermined. Through a sample-barcoded 5' primer and a J-beta primer mix, a second PCR was run for roughly 6 to 11 cycles. Each sample yielded at least 3 million CDR3-containing paired-end reads. TCRdb reprocessed the 5' RACE reads via MiXCR and lists one record per CDR3 protein. The data show about 1,600,000 distinct CDR3 sequences, with 40% to 50% seen just once and 7.9% held by the top ten. The sample comes from a study of blood T cells in healthy people across ages. Total RNA, at least 5.5 micrograms per sample, came from PBMCs. V lost 4 bases and J lost 2, with 8 bases in between. The germline V gene encodes CDR1 SNHLY and CDR2 FYNNEI. The CDR3 extends over 13 amino acids. Notes on the study in general: Reliance upon unsorted PBMCs precluded definitive naive versus antigen-experienced comparison. Compared with aged donors, long-lived donors showed fewer expanded clones, suggesting selection.

This TCR was sampled from a woman between 18 and 30 years old in good health. The sequenced sample consisted of blood. The chain is built from TRBV2 and TRBJ2-5; D is uncertain. CDR3 sequence (DNA): TGTGCCAGCAGTGGTGACCAACAAGAGACCCAGTACTTC. Translated, it gives CASSGDQQETQYF.